This is a list of T cell receptor beta chains from one sample in a study of identical twins. TCRdb analysed the 5' RACE reads with MiXCR anew, one entry per CDR3 protein. The data show about 280,000 distinct CDR3 sequences, roughly 8.6% seen once. This sample also appeared in a second study, on yellow fever vaccine responses in identical twins.

Input material: memory (CD45RO+) T cells sorted from blood. The receptors were gathered from a woman between 18 and 29 years old in good health. Each CDR3 is given with its conserved first and last residue. D genes are given only for firm matches. Clone sizes are given selectively: once, few, many, or a class where the clone is expanded.

v_gene	j_gene	abundance	d_gene	CDR3nt	CDR3aa
TRBV10-3	TRBJ2-3	few	NA	TGTGCCATCAGTGAAAAGGGGGGTACTAGCACAGATACGCAGTATTTT	CAISEKGGTSTDTQYF
TRBV10-3	TRBJ1-4	NA	NA	TGTGCCATCAGCCCGACGGGGGCTAATGAAAAACTGTTTTTT	CAISPTGANEKLFF
TRBV18	TRBJ2-1	few	NA	TGTGCCAGCTCGGGCAGAGCGAGCTCCTACAATGAGCAGTTCTTC	CASSGRASSYNEQFF
TRBV27	TRBJ2-6	many	TRBD1	TGTGCCAGCAGTAGGACAGGATCTGGGGCCAACGTCCTGACTTTC	CASSRTGSGANVLTF
TRBV2	TRBJ2-1	NA	NA	TGTGCCAGCAGTTTGGATAACAATGAGCAGTTCTTC	CASSLDNNEQFF
TRBV7-9	TRBJ2-3	many	NA	TGTGCCAGCAGCGCCGCCGGGGGTGGGGCAGATACGCAGTATTTT	CASSAAGGGADTQYF
TRBV2	TRBJ2-2	NA	TRBD2	TGTGCCAGCAGAACGGGAAACGGGCGGGGGGTGAACACCGGGGAGCTGTTTTTT	CASRTGNGRGVNTGELFF
TRBV19	TRBJ1-5	NA	TRBD1	TGTGCCAGTAGTTCTACAGGGGACCCCAATCAGCCCCAGCATTTT	CASSSTGDPNQPQHF
TRBV7-9	TRBJ1-4	few	TRBD1	TGTGCCAGCTCGACGGGACAGGGCAATGAAAAACTGTTTTTT	CASSTGQGNEKLFF
TRBV7-9	TRBJ2-3	few	TRBD2	TGTGCCAGCAGCTTTGGGCTAGCGGGAGCGGGCACAGATACGCAGTATTTT	CASSFGLAGAGTDTQYF
TRBV12-3/TRBV12-4	TRBJ2-2	few	TRBD2	TGTGCCAGCAGCCATAGCGGGAGGTCAGGCGATGGGGAGCTGTTTTTT	CASSHSGRSGDGELFF
TRBV16	TRBJ1-5	NA	NA	TGTGCCAGCAGCCAATCTCGGCAGACCGGTCAGCCCCAGCATTTT	CASSQSRQTGQPQHF
TRBV28	TRBJ2-5	NA	TRBD2	TGTGCCAGCAGCATAGCGGGGAACAAAGAGACCCAGTACTTC	CASSIAGNKETQYF
TRBV5-6	TRBJ2-5	NA	TRBD2	TGTGCCAGCAGTTTTGGGAGTAGCGGGGGGGATCAAGAGACCCAGTACTTC	CASSFGSSGGDQETQYF
TRBV5-4	TRBJ2-7	NA	NA	TGTGCCAGCAGCTTAAGGGATCGGACTGTGGAGTACTTC	CASSLRDRTVEYF
TRBV7-2	TRBJ1-5	many	NA	TGTGCCAGCAGCTCCTTTAAGGGGAATCAGCCCCAGCATTTT	CASSSFKGNQPQHF
TRBV6-2/TRBV6-3	TRBJ2-1	NA	NA	TGTGCCAGCAGGCCGACGGGTGTCAATGAGCAGTTCTTC	CASRPTGVNEQFF
TRBV6-2/TRBV6-3	TRBJ2-2	few	NA	TGTGCCAGCAGTTCCGGGAGCCACACCGGGGAGCTGTTTTTT	CASSSGSHTGELFF
TRBV5-5	TRBJ1-6	NA	NA	TGTGCCAGCAGCTTGGAGGAGAATTCACCCCTCCACTTT	CASSLEENSPLHF
TRBV5-1	TRBJ2-3	many	NA	TGCGCCAGCAGCTTAATTACCTCGGATACGCAGTATTTT	CASSLITSDTQYF
TRBV4-1	TRBJ2-3	many	NA	TGCGCCAGCAGCGGCGTGGGGTACTTGACACCAGATACGCAGTATTTT	CASSGVGYLTPDTQYF
TRBV28	TRBJ2-1	many	TRBD2	TGTGCCAGCAGCGCTCTAGCGGGGGGTTACAATGAGCAGTTCTTC	CASSALAGGYNEQFF
TRBV3-1	TRBJ1-5	few	NA	TGTGCCAGCAGCCTCGGGACCGCGGAGAATCAGCCCCAGCATTTT	CASSLGTAENQPQHF
TRBV10-3	TRBJ2-7	many	NA	TGTGCCATCAGTTCCGAGTCGGGGCGCGAGCAGTACTTC	CAISSESGREQYF
TRBV20-1	TRBJ2-7	few	NA	TGCAGTGTGGGGCCCCACGACAGTGGGGAGCAGTACTTC	CSVGPHDSGEQYF
TRBV10-3	TRBJ1-5	NA	TRBD1	TGTGCCATCAGCTCGGGACAGGAAAATCAGCCCCAGCATTTT	CAISSGQENQPQHF
TRBV20-1	TRBJ1-1	NA	TRBD1	TGCAGTGCCCGAAAGACAGGGGTTGACACTGAAGCTTTCTTT	CSARKTGVDTEAFF
TRBV3-1	TRBJ1-5	many	TRBD1	TGTGCCAGCAGCCAAGGGACAGGGGGCACACTTCAGCCCCAGCATTTT	CASSQGTGGTLQPQHF
TRBV7-8	TRBJ2-5	many	NA	TGTGCCAGCAGCTTAGATATGTGGGGGAAAGAGACCCAGTACTTC	CASSLDMWGKETQYF
TRBV20-1	TRBJ2-2	few	NA	TGCAGTGCTAGTCCCAGAAACACCGGGGAGCTGTTTTTT	CSASPRNTGELFF
TRBV29-1	TRBJ2-1	many	TRBD2	TGCAGCGTTGTAGTACTAGCGGAACCCAATGAGCAGTTCTTC	CSVVVLAEPNEQFF
TRBV28	TRBJ1-2	many	TRBD1	TGTGCCAGCAGTTTTGACAGGGGGCTTTATGGCTACACCTTC	CASSFDRGLYGYTF
TRBV12-3/TRBV12-4	TRBJ1-1	many	NA	TGTGCCAGCAGCCCAAGACAGGCGGCTGGGACTGAAGCTTTCTTT	CASSPRQAAGTEAFF
TRBV12-3/TRBV12-4	TRBJ2-5	many	TRBD1	TGTGCCAGCAGAGTGACAGGGGCAGAGACCCAGTACTTC	CASRVTGAETQYF
TRBV24-1	TRBJ2-3	few	NA	TGTGCCACCAGAGGACCACCGGGTAGCGATAGCAGGAGATCCACAGATACGCAGTATTTT	CATRGPPGSDSRRSTDTQYF
TRBV4-1	TRBJ2-3	few	NA	TGCGCCAGCAGCGACACGACAGACTGGCGTACAGATACGCAGTATTTT	CASSDTTDWRTDTQYF
TRBV6-4	TRBJ2-1	NA	NA	TGTGCCAGCAGTGACGGTGGGGGCTCCTACAATGAGCAGTTCTTC	CASSDGGGSYNEQFF
TRBV5-1	TRBJ2-5	many	NA	TGCGCCAGCAGCTTACCATGGCTCGGCCAGGAGACCCAGTACTTC	CASSLPWLGQETQYF
TRBV29-1	TRBJ1-2	NA	NA	TGCAGCGTTGAAGGGGGGCTGGGCGGCTACACCTTC	CSVEGGLGGYTF
TRBV6-5	TRBJ2-1	many	TRBD1	TGTGCCAGCAGTTACTCGACAGGGCCCTATAATGAGCAGTTCTTC	CASSYSTGPYNEQFF
TRBV9	TRBJ1-2	many	NA	TGTGCCAGCAGTTTTGGGGTAGAGGATGGCTACACCTTC	CASSFGVEDGYTF
TRBV12-3/TRBV12-4	TRBJ1-1	NA	NA	TGTGCCAGCAGTTACAAAGGACCGGCCAACACTGAAGCTTTCTTT	CASSYKGPANTEAFF
TRBV3-1	TRBJ2-6	many	TRBD1	TGTGCCAGCAGCCAAGGAGCCCCGGGACAGGGAGCCGGGGCCAACGTCCTGACTTTC	CASSQGAPGQGAGANVLTF
TRBV12-3/TRBV12-4	TRBJ1-1	many	TRBD1	TGTGCCAGCAGTTCAAGCAGGGGGCTTATTGAAGCTTTCTTT	CASSSSRGLIEAFF
TRBV6-5	TRBJ1-3	NA	TRBD1	TGTGCCAGCAGTTACTCGGACAGGGGAAACACCATATATTTT	CASSYSDRGNTIYF
TRBV28	TRBJ2-1	many	NA	TGTGCCAGCAGTTTTAGGGGGAGGAGGTCCTACAATGAGCAGTTCTTC	CASSFRGRRSYNEQFF
TRBV4-2	TRBJ2-1	NA	NA	TGTGCCAGCAGCCAAGCCCCAACGAGCGACAATGAGCAGTTCTTC	CASSQAPTSDNEQFF
TRBV5-1	TRBJ2-2	many	NA	TGCGCCAGCAGCTTGATGTCTAGTGGAACCGGGGAGCTGTTTTTT	CASSLMSSGTGELFF